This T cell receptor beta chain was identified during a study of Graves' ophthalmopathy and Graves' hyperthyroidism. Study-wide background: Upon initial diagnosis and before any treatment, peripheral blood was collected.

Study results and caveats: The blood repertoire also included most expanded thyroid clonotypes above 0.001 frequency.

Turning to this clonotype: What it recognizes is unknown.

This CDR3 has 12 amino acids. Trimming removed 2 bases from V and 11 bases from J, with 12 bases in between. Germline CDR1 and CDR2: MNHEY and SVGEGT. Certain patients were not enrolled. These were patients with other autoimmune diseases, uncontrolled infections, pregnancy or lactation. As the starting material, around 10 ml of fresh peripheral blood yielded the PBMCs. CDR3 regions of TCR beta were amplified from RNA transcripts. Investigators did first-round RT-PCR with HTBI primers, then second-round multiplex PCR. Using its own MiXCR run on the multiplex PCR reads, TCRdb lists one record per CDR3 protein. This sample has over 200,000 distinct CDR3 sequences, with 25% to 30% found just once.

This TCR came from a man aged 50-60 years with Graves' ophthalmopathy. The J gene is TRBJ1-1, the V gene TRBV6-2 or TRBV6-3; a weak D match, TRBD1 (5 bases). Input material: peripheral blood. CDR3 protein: CASSYPLRGAFF. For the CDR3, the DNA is TGTGCCAGCAGTTACCCTCTCCGGGGGGCTTTCTTT.